The clone carrying this T cell receptor (beta chain) has ten or more counts. Its matching antigen is unknown. This entry is derived from a study of CD8+CD57+ T cells in acquired aplastic anemia. Study-wide results and caveats: Patients and controls shared some 29 CD8+ CDR3 sequences, which appeared highly expressed in patients and within their immunodominant clones.

Those patients picked for sequencing had displayed CD8+CD57+ cell expansion on flow cytometry. Genomic DNA, serving as template, underwent TCR beta VDJ and CDR3 profiling. Via MiXCR, TCRdb re-called the reads, giving one row per CDR3 protein. Altogether under 200,000 distinct CDR3 sequences are present, around 47% being singletons, with the ten largest covering 8% to 10%. The CDR3 loop spans 15 amino acids. V was clipped by 6 bases and J by 4 bases; unmatched bases: 4. The germline V gene has CDR1 MRHNA and CDR2 SNTAGT. Source material: sorted CD4+, CD8+, or CD8+CD57+ T cells (not recorded which) from PBMCs. The chain employs TRBV6-4 and TRBJ2-3; 13 bases map to TRBD2. This TCR was sampled from a human donor with aplastic anemia. The CDR3 is CASSPGTSGADTQYF. The CDR3, as DNA: TGTGCCAGCAGCCCCGGGACTAGCGGGGCAGATACGCAGTATTTT.